This T cell receptor beta chain was profiled in a study of cytomegalovirus exposure and HLA in healthy donors. Study overall: In an earlier analysis, 95 million to 140 million unique TCR beta sequences were found from 150 million to 200 million T cells.

PCR amplification relied on 60 Vbeta primers (plus 13 Jbeta primers). Clones were sequenced by immunoSEQ multiplex PCR, and TCRdb holds only the in-frame ones, with some missing. The sample shows about 230,000 clones, around 83% of them seen only once. Comments on this clone: Its matching antigen is unknown.

Study outcomes and limitations: Later work associated more than 15,000 TCR beta sequences with HLA alleles at 0.05 false discovery rate.

The V and J ends lost 6 bases and 4 bases respectively, with 7 bases between them. Germline CDR1 reads WNHNN; CDR2 reads SYGVQD (reference sequence). CDR3 size: 11 residues. The receptor was derived from a girl aged 2-9 years in good health and CMV-seronegative. Sequenced sample: PBMCs. The chain couples TRBV10-1 to TRBJ2-7; D remains ambiguous. CDR3 amino acids: CASSDGYEQYF. Written as DNA, the CDR3 is TGCGCCAGCAGCGACGGGTACGAGCAGTACTTC.